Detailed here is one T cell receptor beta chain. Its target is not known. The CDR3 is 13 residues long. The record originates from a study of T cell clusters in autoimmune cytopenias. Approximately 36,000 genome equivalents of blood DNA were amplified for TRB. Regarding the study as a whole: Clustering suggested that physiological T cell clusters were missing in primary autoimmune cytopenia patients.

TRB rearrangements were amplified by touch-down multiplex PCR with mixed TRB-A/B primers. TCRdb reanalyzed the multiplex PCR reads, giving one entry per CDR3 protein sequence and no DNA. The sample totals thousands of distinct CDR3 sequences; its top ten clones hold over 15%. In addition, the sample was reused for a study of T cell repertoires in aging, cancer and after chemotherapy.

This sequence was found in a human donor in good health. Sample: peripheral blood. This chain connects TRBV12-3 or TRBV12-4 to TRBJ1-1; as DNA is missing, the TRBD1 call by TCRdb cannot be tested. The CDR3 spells CASSLQGRGEAFF.